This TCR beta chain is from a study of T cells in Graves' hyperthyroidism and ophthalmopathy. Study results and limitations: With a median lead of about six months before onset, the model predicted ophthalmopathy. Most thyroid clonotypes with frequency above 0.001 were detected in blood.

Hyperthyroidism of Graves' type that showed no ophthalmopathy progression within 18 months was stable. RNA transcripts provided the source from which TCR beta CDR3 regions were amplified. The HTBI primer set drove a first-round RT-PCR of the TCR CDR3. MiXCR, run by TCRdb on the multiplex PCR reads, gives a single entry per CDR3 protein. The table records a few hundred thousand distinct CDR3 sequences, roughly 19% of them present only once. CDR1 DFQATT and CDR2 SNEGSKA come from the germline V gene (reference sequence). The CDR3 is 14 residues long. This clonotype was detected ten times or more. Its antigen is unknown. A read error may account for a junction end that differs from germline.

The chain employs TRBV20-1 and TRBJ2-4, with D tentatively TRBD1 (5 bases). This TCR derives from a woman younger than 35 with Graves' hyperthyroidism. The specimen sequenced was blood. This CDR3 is CSAERQAGANIKYF. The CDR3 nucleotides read TGCAGTGCGGAGAGGCAGGCTGGGGCAAACATTAAGTACTTC.